The source of this T cell receptor beta chain is a study of T cells in Graves' hyperthyroidism and ophthalmopathy. General study results and limits: Among thyroid clonotypes expanded above 0.001, most also appeared in blood. Ophthalmopathy was told apart from stable hyperthyroidism by a 13 V-J model.

CDR1 and CDR2 (germline): MNHNS, SASEGT. The CDR3 loop spans 16 amino acids. The trim removed 5 bases at V and 4 bases at J, leaving 11 bases unmatched. Diagnoses used clinical symptoms, serum thyroxine and TRAb, thyroid ultrasound and orbital computed tomography. Isolation of PBMCs was performed on around 10 ml fresh peripheral blood. The TCR beta CDR3 regions underwent amplification using RNA transcripts as the source. A first-round RT-PCR of the TCR CDR3 used the HTBI primer set. In TCRdb, the multiplex PCR reads were re-called with MiXCR into one record per CDR3 protein. The table has roughly 530,000 distinct CDR3 sequences, about 15% seen once. This clonotype appeared a few times. Its antigen is unidentified.

The receptor was derived from a woman under 30 with Graves' ophthalmopathy. Sequencing was done on a sample of blood. J is TRBJ2-5 and V is TRBV6-1; 9 nucleotides match TRBD1. For the CDR3, the DNA is TGTGCCAGCAGTCAAAAACAGGGGGCGGGCGGAGAGACCCAGTACTTC. Protein: CASSQKQGAGGETQYF.